The clone carrying this T cell receptor (beta chain) was detected a few times. No antigen is known for it. Findings and limits, study-wide: Greatest tumor Treg TCR overlap was with tumor naive CD4+ cells.

TCRdb fed the 5' RACE reads into MiXCR, producing one record per CDR3 protein. The table has about 59,000 distinct CDR3 sequences, less than 25% seen once. Tregs were sorted as CD4+CD25+CD127-/low cells. Germline lookup yields CDR1 SGHNT and CDR2 YYREEE (reference sequence). CDR3 size: 15 residues. V was clipped by 4 bases and J by 2 bases, with 15 bases between them. V and J are TRBV5-4 and TRBJ1-2; the D is unclear. Sequenced sample: tumor-infiltrating Tregs sorted from the breast tumor. The TCR was taken from a female donor with breast cancer. The CDR3 nucleotides read TGTGCCAGCAGCGGGAGGGAGACACTCAACTATGGCTACACCTTC. This codes for CASSGRETLNYGYTF.